These 29 T cell receptor beta chains share one sample of origin, sequenced in a study of T cell responses to AZD1222 COVID-19 vaccine (dated by TCRdb to about 2021). In the paper's terms, the time point label means: baseline before first vaccination. Library prep was done by the immunoSEQ multiplex PCR assay. TCRdb obtained this table from immuneACCESS and retained in-frame rearrangements with V and J assigned. These tables miss some clones; where compared with another copy, unresolved V genes account for less than half of the shortfall, and the remainder is unexplained. Across this sample there are 150,000 or so clones, with nearly 90% seen only once. Of the sample, about 5% is held by the ten largest clones. The sequences come from peripheral blood, collected on day 0 of AZD1222 vaccination. These receptors were collected from an adult in good health.

The rearrangement joins TRBV28 to TRBJ1-5; D not certain. Per germline, CDR1 MDHEN and CDR2 SYDVKM. The CDR3 is 13 residues long. V gave up 3 bases and J gave up 3 bases, with 6 bases separating them. Written as DNA, the CDR3 is TGTGCCAGCAGTTTCACTATCAATCAGCCCCAGCATTTT. Protein: CASSFTINQPQHF.

The sample holds one count of this clone. The V and J genes are TRBV10-2 and TRBJ2-1; D possibly uses TRBD1 or TRBD2 (5 bases each). This CDR3 is built from 14 residues. V shed 8 bases and J shed 10 bases, with 21 bases lying between them. Germline V gives CDR1 WSHSY, CDR2 SAAADI. The CDR3 DNA reads TGCGCCAGCGAAATGGGGCTTTCGGGAAGGGAGCAGTTCTTC. It encodes CASEMGLSGREQFF.

This clone was detected once. This chain uses TRBV12-3 or TRBV12-4 with TRBJ1-5; TRBD1 is a possible D gene (5 bases). The CDR3 extends over 13 amino acids. With 8 bases removed from V and 2 bases from J, the gap between germline ends came to 10 bases. Here the CDR3 DNA reads TGTGCCAGCCGGGGGGATGGCAATCAGCCCCAGCATTTT. Translation: CASRGDGNQPQHF.

In this sample, this clone turned up a few times. The chain joins TRBV5-1 to TRBJ2-1, with TRBD2 matching 14 bases. This CDR3 is built from 19 residues. CDR1 is SGHRS, CDR2 YFSETQ, per germline. Trimming at V came to 3 bases and at J to 3 bases, leaving 11 bases not matched to a gene. The CDR3 region has the DNA TGCGCCAGCAGCTACTCGCCCGGGACTAGCGGGAGAGGCTACAATGAGCAGTTCTTC. Its protein is CASSYSPGTSGRGYNEQFF.

This chain joins TRBV18 and TRBJ1-3, with D possibly being TRBD1 (6 bases). This CDR3 is built from 17 residues. V was pared by 1 base and J by 7 bases, with 20 bases between. Germline V gene sequence: CDR1 KGHSH, CDR2 LQKENI. The DNA of the CDR3 is TGTGCCAGCTCACCACGGCCCGACAGGTTGGCCGCTAACACCATATATTTT. Translating it yields CASSPRPDRLAANTIYF.

This clone was seen once. This rearrangement joins TRBV5-6 to TRBJ1-6; TRBD1 matches at 9 bases. The J segment lost 7 bases and the V segment lost 3 bases, leaving 8 bases of the junction unmatched. Per germline, CDR1 SGHDT and CDR2 YYEEEE. The CDR3 extends over 16 amino acids. DNA for the CDR3: TGTGCCAGCAGCTCTGACAGGGGGGTTAGGAATTCACCCCTCCACTTT. This encodes CASSSDRGVRNSPLHF. The full variable domain, with the rest looked up from reference TRBV5-6 and TRBJ1-6, is DAGVTQSPTHLIKTRGQQVTLRCSPKSGHDTVSWYQQALGQGPQFIFQYYEEEERQRGNFPDRFSGHQFPNYSSELNVNALLLGDSALYLCASSSDRGVRNSPLHFGNGTRLTVT.

This sequence joins TRBV28 and TRBJ1-2, with D unclear. V shed 6 bases and J shed 5 bases, with 16 bases lying between them. The CDR3 has 14 residues. The V gene's germline CDR1 is MDHEN and CDR2 SYDVKM. CDR3 nucleotide sequence: TGTGCCAGCAGACAAGGGCCCACTGAGTATGGCTACACCTTC. This codes for CASRQGPTEYGYTF.

The rearrangement joins TRBV5-1 to TRBJ1-3; no definite D call. The V end was cut by 3 bases, the J end by 4 bases, with 14 bases between. Germline CDR1 reads SGHRS; CDR2 reads YFSETQ. The CDR3 covers 15 residues. CDR3 sequence (DNA): TGCGCCAGCAGCTCCTTGCCAAGCCAAGGAAACACCATATATTTT. Amino acid sequence: CASSSLPSQGNTIYF.

The rearrangement joins TRBV6-2 or TRBV6-3 to TRBJ2-1, with D perhaps TRBD2 (8 bases). V lost 2 bases, J lost 6 bases, and 23 bases lay in between. The CDR3 extends over 18 amino acids. Germline assignment: CDR1 MNHEY and CDR2 SVGEGT. CDR3 loop: CASSYVRGHGTRANEQFF. CDR3 nucleotides: TGTGCCAGCAGTTACGTGAGGGGGCATGGGACTAGGGCCAATGAGCAGTTCTTC.

The chain has TRBV12-3 or TRBV12-4 and TRBJ1-1; D remains ambiguous. The V end lost 4 bases, the J end lost 3 bases, and 6 bases lay between the germline ends. The CDR3 loop spans 12 amino acids. In nucleotides, the CDR3 is TGTGCCAGCAGTTCAGGATACACTGAAGCTTTCTTT. It yields the protein CASSSGYTEAFF.

On this clone: The junction departs from the called germline gene at one end, perhaps through a read error. The chain recombines TRBV5-6 with TRBJ2-5; TRBD2 matches at 12 bases. This CDR3 is built from 14 residues. Per the germline V gene, CDR1 is SGHDT and CDR2 is YYEEEE. The CDR3 nucleotides read TGTGCCAGCAGGTTGGGACTAGCGGGAGAGACCCAGTACTTC. Encoded protein: CASRLGLAGETQYF.

This clone occurred a few times. This sequence joins TRBV7-2 and TRBJ1-6, with D perhaps TRBD1 (6 bases). CDR1 is SGHTA, CDR2 FQGNSA, per germline. The CDR3 length is 20 residues. Trimming shortened V by 0 bases and J by 0 bases, and 18 bases separated the two germline ends. The DNA for the CDR3 is TGTGCCAGCAGCTTAGCACCTACCCTTGTGGGGGCCTCCTATAATTCACCCCTCCACTTT. Translation gives CASSLAPTLVGASYNSPLHF.

This clone was seen a few times. The V gene is TRBV15, the J gene TRBJ1-1, with D possibly matching TRBD1 (6 bases). Germline V gene data show CDR1 as LNHNV and CDR2 as YYDKDF (reference sequence). Trimming removed 1 base from V and 6 bases from J, with 12 bases in between. This CDR3 is built from 14 residues. The CDR3, as DNA: TGTGCCACCAGCAGAGTCGGGGGGGCTTCTGAAGCTTTCTTT. It translates to CATSRVGGASEAFF.

The table lists this clone with a few counts. This chain links TRBV5-5 with TRBJ2-3; D ambiguous. The CDR3 consists of 14 residues. The V end was cut by 1 base, the J end by 3 bases, with 9 bases between. Germline CDR1 reads SGHKS; CDR2 reads YYEKEE (reference sequence). CDR3 bases: TGTGCCAGCAGCTTGAGGCGGCCTACAGATACGCAGTATTTT. Translated, it gives CASSLRRPTDTQYF.

CDR3 DNA: TGTGCCAGCAGTTTAGGGGACAATCAGCCCCAGCATTTT. It encodes CASSLGDNQPQHF. V usage is TRBV28 and J usage is TRBJ1-5, with D unclear. Between the trimmed V and J ends, which lost 2 bases and 3 bases, there was a span of 5 bases. Germline CDR1 and CDR2: MDHEN and SYDVKM. The CDR3 has 13 amino acids.

This rearrangement joins TRBV19 to TRBJ2-6; no clear D. The CDR3 loop spans 15 amino acids. Looked up from germline, CDR1 is LNHDA and CDR2 is SQIVND (reference sequence). The V gene lost 3 bases and the J gene lost 4 bases, with 10 bases spanning the gap. As DNA, the CDR3 is TGTGCCAGTAGTATCCCTCTGACAGGGGCCAACGTCCTGACTTTC. The encoded protein is CASSIPLTGANVLTF. Variable domain in full (rest from reference TRBV19 and TRBJ2-6): DGGITQSPKYLFRKEGQNVTLSCEQNLNHDAMYWYRQDPGQGLRLIYYSQIVNDFQKGDIAEGYSVSREKKESFPLTVTSAQKNPTAFYLCASSIPLTGANVLTFGAGSRLTVL.

V is TRBV7-8 and J is TRBJ2-2; perhaps D is TRBD1 or TRBD2 (5 bases each). The V and J ends lost 5 bases and 7 bases respectively, with 11 bases between them. The CDR3 has 13 residues. Germline-derived CDR1 and CDR2 are SGHVS and FQNEAQ. The CDR3: CASSQRGGGELFF. Written as DNA, the CDR3 is TGTGCCAGCAGCCAGAGGGGTGGCGGGGAGCTGTTTTTT.

V and J are TRBV28 and TRBJ1-6, with 9 positions matching TRBD1. Trimming cost V 8 bases and J 6 bases; bases outside gene matches: 8. Germline lookup yields CDR1 MDHEN and CDR2 SYDVKM. This CDR3 contains 15 residues. This CDR3 is CASPTGTGPNSPLHF. The CDR3 DNA is TGTGCCAGCCCCACCGGGACAGGGCCTAATTCACCCCTCCACTTT. Variable domain in full (rest from reference TRBV28 and TRBJ1-6): DVKVTQSSRYLVKRTGEKVFLECVQDMDHENMFWYRQDPGLGLRLIYFSYDVKMKEKGDIPEGYSVSREKKERFSLILESASTNQTSMYLCASPTGTGPNSPLHFGNGTRLTVT.

The chain joins TRBV6-2 or TRBV6-3 to TRBJ2-2, with 9 bases aligning to TRBD2. The CDR3 has 16 residues. Germline V gene lookup returns CDR1 MNHEY and CDR2 SVGEGT. Trimming at V came to 5 bases and at J to 4 bases, leaving 8 bases not matched to a gene. The CDR3 region is CASSTGLAGTTGELFF. CDR3 sequence (DNA): TGTGCCAGCAGTACGGGGCTAGCGGGAACCACCGGGGAGCTGTTTTTT.

J is TRBJ1-1 and V is TRBV6-5, with D possibly being TRBD1 (5 bases). The V gene's germline CDR1 is MNHEY and CDR2 SVGAGI. The V end was cut by 0 bases, the J end by 6 bases, with 11 bases between. The CDR3 extends over 14 amino acids. The CDR3 reads CASSYSGGTAEAFF. The DNA for the CDR3 is TGTGCCAGCAGTTACTCGGGGGGGACCGCTGAAGCTTTCTTT.

This clone was seen a handful of times. The genes are TRBV28 and TRBJ1-5; 10 bases are a match to TRBD1. CDR1 and CDR2 (germline): MDHEN, SYDVKM. The CDR3 is made up of 14 amino acids. Germline trimming cut 7 bases from V and 6 bases from J; bases unmatched to any gene: 6. CDR3 amino acids: CASTRQGARQPQHF. The CDR3 bases are TGTGCCAGCACCAGACAGGGGGCCCGTCAGCCCCAGCATTTT.

The chain employs TRBV9 and TRBJ2-5, with D possibly being TRBD1 (6 bases). The V and J ends lost 0 bases and 4 bases respectively, with 16 bases between them. From germline, CDR1 is SGDLS and CDR2 YYNGEE. This CDR3 is built from 16 residues. The CDR3 region is CASSVGPTGHRETQYF. The CDR3 DNA sequence: TGTGCCAGCAGCGTAGGCCCGACAGGCCATCGAGAGACCCAGTACTTC.

The V call is TRBV6-5, the J call TRBJ1-5; D remains ambiguous. Germline CDR1 MNHEY, CDR2 SVGAGI. The V gene lost 6 bases and the J gene lost 2 bases, with 14 bases spanning the gap. The CDR3 sequence is 15 residues long. CDR3 residues: CASSAQVGGNQPQHF. In nucleotides, the CDR3 is TGTGCCAGCAGCGCTCAGGTTGGGGGCAATCAGCCCCAGCATTTT.

This clone occurred a few times. This chain links TRBV7-2 with TRBJ2-7; 8 bases fit TRBD1. The CDR3 is 15 amino acids. The germline V gene encodes CDR1 SGHTA and CDR2 FQGNSA. J was trimmed by 6 bases and V by 5 bases; bases with no gene match: 12. DNA for the CDR3: TGTGCCAGCAGCCTGACAGGGGCCTCTCAGGGCGAGCAGTACTTC. The encoded protein is CASSLTGASQGEQYF.

V is TRBV7-2 and J is TRBJ1-3; D remains unclear. The germline V gene encodes CDR1 SGHTA and CDR2 FQGNSA. V was pared by 1 base and J by 6 bases, with 13 bases between. This CDR3 has 15 residues. CDR3 sequence (DNA): TGTGCCAGCAGCTTAGATCCGGTCTCGGCAAACACCATATATTTT. Residues: CASSLDPVSANTIYF.

The chain couples TRBV7-8 to TRBJ2-5; D gene uncertain. The CDR3 runs 14 residues. Looked up from germline, CDR1 is SGHVS and CDR2 is FQNEAQ. V was clipped by 0 bases and J by 4 bases, with 9 bases between them. The DNA for the CDR3 is TGTGCCAGCAGCTTAGCGCCGGGTAGAGAGACCCAGTACTTC. Translating gives CASSLAPGRETQYF. Together with reference TRBV7-8 and TRBJ2-5, the CDR3 gives the full variable domain: GAGVSQSPRYKVAKRGQDVALRCDPISGHVSLFWYQQALGQGPEFLTYFQNEAQLDKSGLPSDRFFAERPEGSVSTLKIQRTQQEDSAVYLCASSLAPGRETQYFGPGTRLLVL.

The chain carries TRBV2 and TRBJ1-1, with 9 bases that match TRBD1. The germline gives CDR1 SNHLY, CDR2 FYNNEI. Trimming took 6 bases from V and 4 from J; bases not matched to a gene: 3. The CDR3 has 13 residues. CDR3: CASRWTGVTEAFF. The CDR3 DNA follows: TGTGCCAGCAGATGGACAGGGGTCACTGAAGCTTTCTTT.

The chain couples TRBV5-4 to TRBJ2-3; no reliable D call. The CDR3 runs 14 residues. V dropped 4 bases and J dropped 1 base, with 10 bases sitting between them. CDR1 and CDR2 from the germline V gene are SGHNT and YYREEE (reference sequence). CDR3 sequence reads: CASSPSGGTDTQYF. The CDR3 DNA reads as TGTGCCAGCAGCCCCTCTGGGGGCACAGATACGCAGTATTTT. Complete variable domain (other parts from reference TRBV5-4 and TRBJ2-3): ETGVTQSPTHLIKTRGQQVTLRCSSQSGHNTVSWYQQALGQGPQFIFQYYREEENGRGNFPPRFSGLQFPNYSSELNVNALELDDSALYLCASSPSGGTDTQYFGPGTRLTVL.

The gene calls are TRBV10-2 and TRBJ1-1; D possibly corresponds to TRBD1 (5 bases). Germline CDR1 reads WSHSY; CDR2 reads SAAADI. This CDR3 comprises 13 residues. V dropped 7 bases and J dropped 4 bases, with 13 bases sitting between them. CDR3 bases: TGCGCCAGCACACCCGACAGCTTCACTGAAGCTTTCTTT. Protein product: CASTPDSFTEAFF.